The rows below give T cell receptor beta chains drawn from one sample of a study of beta chain features in type 1 diabetes. Measured with immunoSEQ multiplex PCR; TCRdb has only the in-frame clones, and not every one. The table has about 710,000 clones, about 14% seen once. Sequenced material: naive CD4+ T cells from blood. The receptor set was obtained from a man between 18 and 29 years old with type 1 diabetes. Each CDR3 is given with its conserved first and last residue. D genes are given only for firm matches. The size entry is marked missing in some rows and otherwise reads once, few, many or a size class.

cdr3_aa,cdr3_nt,d_call,clone_size,v_call,j_call
CAWSETTETGNTIYF,TGTGCCTGGAGTGAGACGACAGAAACTGGAAACACCATATATTTT,NA,NA,TRBV30,TRBJ1-3
CATDRGGRGANVLTF,TGTGCCACCGACCGGGGGGGCCGCGGGGCCAACGTCCTGACTTTC,TRBD2,few,TRBV7-2,TRBJ2-6
CAWSVRGDQPQHF,TGTGCCTGGAGTGTACGGGGTGACCAGCCCCAGCATTTT,NA,NA,TRBV30,TRBJ1-5
CASGPPRTNEKLFF,TGTGCCAGCGGGCCCCCCAGGACCAACGAAAAACTGTTTTTT,NA,NA,TRBV7-9,TRBJ1-4
CASSSVPTFTDTQYF,TGTGCCAGCAGCTCCGTACCGACCTTCACAGATACGCAGTATTTT,NA,few,TRBV5-6,TRBJ2-3
CASSLTREQFF,TGTGCCAGCAGCTTAACGCGGGAGCAGTTCTTC,NA,few,TRBV7-2,TRBJ2-1
CASSLDRFVETQYF,TGTGCCAGCAGCTTAGATAGGTTCGTGGAGACCCAGTACTTC,NA,NA,TRBV7-3,TRBJ2-5
CASSLDVGVQFF,TGTGCCAGCAGCTTAGACGTGGGAGTCCAGTTCTTC,NA,NA,TRBV7-2,TRBJ2-1
CASSYHEEEQFF,TGTGCCAGCAGCTACCATGAAGAGGAGCAGTTCTTC,NA,NA,TRBV2,TRBJ2-1
CARDSRPGNTIYF,TGCGCCAGGGACAGTCGTCCTGGAAACACCATATATTTT,NA,many,TRBV23-1,TRBJ1-3
CASRTSGRTEAFF,TGTGCCAGCAGAACGAGCGGGAGGACTGAAGCTTTCTTT,NA,NA,TRBV2,TRBJ1-1
CASSTGQGSEKLFF,TGCGCCAGCAGCACTGGACAGGGAAGTGAAAAACTGTTTTTT,TRBD1,few,TRBV5-1,TRBJ1-4
CASSEQGEGEQFF,TGTGCCAGCAGTGAACAGGGGGAGGGTGAGCAGTTCTTC,NA,NA,TRBV2,TRBJ2-1
CASSKVVCVDTEAFF,TGTGCCAGCAGCAAAGTGGTCTGTGTGGACACTGAAGCTTTCTTT,NA,few,TRBV21-1,TRBJ1-1
CASSLQGKRTEAFF,TGTGCCAGCAGCTTACAGGGTAAGAGAACTGAAGCTTTCTTT,NA,NA,TRBV5-6,TRBJ1-1
CASSLGTRDTQYF,TGTGCCAGCAGCCTCGGGACTCGAGATACGCAGTATTTT,NA,NA,TRBV6-5,TRBJ2-3
CASSLTSGGNTDTQYF,TGTGCCAGCAGCTTAACTAGCGGGGGAAACACAGATACGCAGTATTTT,TRBD2,NA,TRBV7-3,TRBJ2-3
CASSQDLSVEQYF,TGTGCCAGCAGCCAAGACCTATCCGTCGAGCAGTACTTC,NA,few,TRBV4-2,TRBJ2-7
CASSFWAPTENIQYF,TGTGCCAGCAGCTTTTGGGCTCCCACCGAAAACATTCAGTACTTC,NA,few,TRBV11-2,TRBJ2-4
CASRRRQGFSRGYTF,TGTGCCAGCAGGCGACGACAAGGCTTTAGTCGGGGCTACACCTTC,NA,once,TRBV27,TRBJ1-2
CASSREGTDTQYF,TGTGCCAGCAGCCGTGAAGGGACAGATACGCAGTATTTT,NA,few,TRBV28,TRBJ2-3
CASSQGTNYGYTF,TGTGCCAGCAGCCAAGGGACAAACTATGGCTACACCTTC,NA,NA,TRBV14,TRBJ1-2
CATSRGLGTDYEQYF,TGTGCCACCAGCAGAGGCCTCGGGACAGACTACGAGCAGTACTTC,TRBD1,few,TRBV15,TRBJ2-7
CAWSGASGGSYEQYF,TGTGCCTGGAGTGGGGCTAGCGGGGGCTCGTACGAGCAGTACTTC,TRBD2,NA,TRBV30,TRBJ2-7
CASLSPGYNEQFF,TGTGCCAGCCTTTCCCCAGGGTACAATGAGCAGTTCTTC,NA,few,TRBV6-5,TRBJ2-1
CASSPNMDLYEQYF,TGTGCCAGCAGTCCGAACATGGACTTATACGAGCAGTACTTC,NA,few,TRBV27,TRBJ2-7
CASSKVARDYNEQFF,TGTGCCAGCAGCAAGGTAGCGAGAGACTACAATGAGCAGTTCTTC,NA,NA,TRBV5-4,TRBJ2-1
CASSLWDIQYF,TGTGCCAGCAGCTTGTGGGACATTCAGTACTTC,NA,NA,TRBV7-9,TRBJ2-4
CASSQRAPSGGHNEQFF,TGCGCCAGCAGCCAGAGGGCGCCTAGCGGGGGTCACAATGAGCAGTTCTTC,TRBD2,NA,TRBV4-1,TRBJ2-1
CASSVEQGVGYEQFF,TGTGCCAGCAGCGTAGAACAGGGAGTAGGTTATGAGCAGTTCTTC,NA,NA,TRBV9,TRBJ2-1
CASSLAGVGAGEQYF,TGCGCCAGCAGCTTGGCAGGGGTAGGGGCCGGCGAGCAGTACTTC,NA,few,TRBV5-1,TRBJ2-7
CASSSQGANYEQYF,TGTGCCAGTAGTTCGCAGGGGGCGAACTACGAGCAGTACTTC,TRBD1,few,TRBV19,TRBJ2-7
CASSGVGPNQPQHF,TGTGCCAGCAGTGGCGTAGGACCCAATCAGCCCCAGCATTTT,NA,NA,TRBV2,TRBJ1-5
CSVENRGSSYEQYF,TGCAGCGTGGAAAACAGGGGCTCTTCTTACGAGCAGTACTTC,TRBD1,NA,TRBV29-1,TRBJ2-7
CAFNRGSEQFF,TGTGCCTTTAATCGAGGGAGCGAGCAGTTCTTC,NA,few,TRBV30,TRBJ2-1
CAWSVRDTEAFF,TGTGCCTGGAGTGTAAGGGACACTGAAGCTTTCTTT,NA,NA,TRBV30,TRBJ1-1
CASSSGTAYGYTF,TGTGCCAGCTCATCCGGGACAGCCTATGGCTACACCTTC,TRBD1,few,TRBV18,TRBJ1-2
CASSPDGDGYTF,TGCGCCAGCAGCCCGGATGGAGACGGCTACACCTTC,NA,NA,TRBV4-3,TRBJ1-2
CATTPGGATGLNYGYTF,TGTGCCACCACCCCAGGAGGAGCGACAGGCCTTAACTATGGCTACACCTTC,NA,few,TRBV15,TRBJ1-2
CASSSRDLTQPQHF,TGTGCCAGCAGCTCTCGGGACCTCACTCAGCCCCAGCATTTT,NA,NA,TRBV7-9,TRBJ1-5
CAIGGSGRTPNEQFF,TGTGCCATCGGGGGGAGCGGGAGGACCCCCAATGAGCAGTTCTTC,TRBD2,few,TRBV10-3,TRBJ2-1
CASSVEGQGTWDEQFF,TGTGCCAGCAGCGTAGAAGGACAGGGGACTTGGGATGAGCAGTTCTTC,TRBD1,few,TRBV9,TRBJ2-1
CASSLGPQETQYF,TGTGCCAGCAGCTTGGGCCCACAAGAGACCCAGTACTTC,NA,NA,TRBV5-6,TRBJ2-5
CASSYLGGRGEKLFF,TGTGCCAGCAGTTACCTCGGGGGACGGGGTGAAAAACTGTTTTTT,NA,few,TRBV28,TRBJ1-4
CASSLDMDTYEQYF,TGTGCCAGCTCACTAGACATGGATACCTACGAGCAGTACTTC,NA,NA,TRBV18,TRBJ2-7